One T cell receptor (beta chain) is described in this entry. The target antigen is unknown. The data stem from a study of graft-versus-host responses after intestinal transplantation. As for the study in general: The transplants performed in recipients were multivisceral, liver-intestinal, or isolated intestinal. All recipients got anti-thymocyte globulin induction, then tacrolimus and steroids for 3 to 4 years. Findings and caveats of the study: Early declines in HvG clones that occurred post-transplant were associated with peak circulating GvH clone levels. High graft-versus-host to host-versus-graft T cell clonal ratios marked allografts of patients with graft-donor macrochimerism.

Using immunoSEQ multiplex PCR, the repertoire was profiled, and TCRdb retains in-frame clones only, with some absent. Found here are some 26,000 clones, approximately 95% of them singletons; the top ten hold about 0.52%. The CDR3 is made up of 15 amino acids. The V and J ends lost 4 bases and 0 bases respectively, with 14 bases between them. Specimen: PBMCs, collected 156 days after intestinal transplant. The source of this sequence is a human patient who received an intestinal transplant, so some T cells may come from the graft donor. The chain carries TRBV5-7 and TRBJ2-7; a possible D gene is TRBD1 (6 bases). TRBV5-7 is given ORF status, its function remaining uncertain. The CDR3 DNA sequence: TGTGCCAGCAGCACGGGACATGCCAGCTCCTACGAGCAGTACTTC. Amino acids: CASSTGHASSYEQYF.